This T cell receptor beta chain originates from a study of post-analysis software for immune sequencing data. Study results and limitations: A few TRBV segments appeared more often in patients than in controls, and TRBV5-6, TRBV5-1 and TRBV20-1 were among these.

The library was made from cDNA and included unique molecular identifiers. TCRdb re-called the PCR reads through MiXCR, storing one row per CDR3 protein. Among roughly 800,000 distinct CDR3 sequences listed, around 27% were seen once. There are a few counts of this clonotype. The target antigen is unknown. From germline, CDR1 is MDHEN and CDR2 SYDVKM. The V gene end was trimmed by 0 bases and the J gene end by 0 bases; junction bases not matched to a gene: 3. The CDR3 covers 18 residues. Sequenced material: blood. The V gene is TRBV28, the J gene TRBJ2-6; TRBD2 matches at 9 bases. This receptor was identified in a girl aged 5-17 years with multiple sclerosis. The CDR3: CASSLWTSGYSGANVLTF. CDR3 DNA sequence: TGTGCCAGCAGTTTATGGACTAGCGGCTACTCTGGGGCCAACGTCCTGACTTTC.